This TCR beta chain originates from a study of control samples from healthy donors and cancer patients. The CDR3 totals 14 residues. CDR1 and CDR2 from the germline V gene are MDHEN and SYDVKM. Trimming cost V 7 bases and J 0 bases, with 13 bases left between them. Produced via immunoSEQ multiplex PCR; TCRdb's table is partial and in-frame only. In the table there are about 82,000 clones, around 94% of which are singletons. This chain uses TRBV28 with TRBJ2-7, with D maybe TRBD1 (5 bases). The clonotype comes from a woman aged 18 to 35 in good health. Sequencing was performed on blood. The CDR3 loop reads CASIGHRSSYEQYF. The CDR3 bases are TGTGCCAGCATCGGACACCGCTCCTCCTACGAGCAGTACTTC.